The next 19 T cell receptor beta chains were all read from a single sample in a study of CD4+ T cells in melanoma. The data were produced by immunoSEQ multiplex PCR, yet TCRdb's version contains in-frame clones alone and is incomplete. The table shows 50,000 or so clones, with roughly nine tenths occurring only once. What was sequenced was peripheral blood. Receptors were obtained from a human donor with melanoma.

The CDR3 DNA is TGTGCCAGCCGTCGACAGGGGACCGCCGGGGAGCTGTTTTTT. This translates into CASRRQGTAGELFF. The genes are TRBV6-1 and TRBJ2-2, with TRBD1 identical over 8 bases. This CDR3 comprises 14 residues. Trimming cost V 8 bases and J 6 bases; bases outside gene matches: 8. In germline, CDR1 is MNHNS, CDR2 SASEGT.

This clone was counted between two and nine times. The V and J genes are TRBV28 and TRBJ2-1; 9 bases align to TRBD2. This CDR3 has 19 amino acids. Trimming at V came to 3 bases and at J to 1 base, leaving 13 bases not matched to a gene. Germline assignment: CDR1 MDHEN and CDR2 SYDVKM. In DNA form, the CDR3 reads TGTGCCAGCAGTTTTTCGACAGGGCCAGCGGGGGGATCCTACAATGAGCAGTTCTTC. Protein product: CASSFSTGPAGGSYNEQFF.

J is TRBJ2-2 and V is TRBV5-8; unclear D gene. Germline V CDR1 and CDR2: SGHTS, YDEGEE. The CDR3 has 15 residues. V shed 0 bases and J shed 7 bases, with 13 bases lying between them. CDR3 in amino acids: CASSLALPSGGELFF. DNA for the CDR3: TGTGCCAGCAGCTTGGCACTTCCCTCCGGCGGGGAGCTGTTTTTT.

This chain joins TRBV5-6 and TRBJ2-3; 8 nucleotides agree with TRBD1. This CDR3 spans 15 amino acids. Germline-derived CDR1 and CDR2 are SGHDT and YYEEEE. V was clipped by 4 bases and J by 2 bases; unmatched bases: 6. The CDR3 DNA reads TGTGCCAGCAGCCCAGGGGGCCTAGTCACAGATACGCAGTATTTT. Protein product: CASSPGGLVTDTQYF.

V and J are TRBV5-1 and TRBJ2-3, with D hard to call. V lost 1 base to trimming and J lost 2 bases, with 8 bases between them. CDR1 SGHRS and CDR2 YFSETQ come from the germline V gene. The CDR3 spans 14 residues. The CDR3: CASSLNQATDTQYF. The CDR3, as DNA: TGCGCCAGCAGCTTGAACCAGGCCACAGATACGCAGTATTTT.

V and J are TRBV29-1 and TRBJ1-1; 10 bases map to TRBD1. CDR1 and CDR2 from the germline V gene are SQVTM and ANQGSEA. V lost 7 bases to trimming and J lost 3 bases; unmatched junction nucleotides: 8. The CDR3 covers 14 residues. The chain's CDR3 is CSAGGGTGDTEAFF. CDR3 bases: TGCAGCGCTGGCGGGGGGACAGGGGACACTGAAGCTTTCTTT.

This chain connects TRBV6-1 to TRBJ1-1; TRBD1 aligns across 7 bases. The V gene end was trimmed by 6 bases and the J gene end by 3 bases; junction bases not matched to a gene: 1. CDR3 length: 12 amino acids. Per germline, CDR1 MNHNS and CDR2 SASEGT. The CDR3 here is CASSRGDTEAFF. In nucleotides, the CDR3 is TGTGCCAGCAGCAGGGGGGACACTGAAGCTTTCTTT.

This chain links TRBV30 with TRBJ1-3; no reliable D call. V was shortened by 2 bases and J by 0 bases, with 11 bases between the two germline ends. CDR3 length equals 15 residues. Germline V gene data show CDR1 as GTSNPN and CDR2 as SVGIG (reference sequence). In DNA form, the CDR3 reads TGTGCCTGGAGTATGGGTAGACTCTCTGGAAACACCATATATTTT. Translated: CAWSMGRLSGNTIYF.

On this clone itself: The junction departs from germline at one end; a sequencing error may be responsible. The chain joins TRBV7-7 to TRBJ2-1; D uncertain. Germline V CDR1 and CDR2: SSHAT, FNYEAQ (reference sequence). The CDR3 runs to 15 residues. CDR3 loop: CASSPDSGSYNEQFF. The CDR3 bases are TGTGCTAGCAGCCCCGATTCAGGCTCCTACAATGAGCAGTTCTTC.

DNA of the CDR3: TGTGCCAGCAGCCCCCAGACAGGGAGGGTCGGGGAGCTGTTTTTT. Translating it yields CASSPQTGRVGELFF. V and J are TRBV9 and TRBJ2-2; the D call may be TRBD1 or TRBD2 (7 bases each). V lost 4 bases to trimming and J lost 7 bases, with 17 bases between them. The V gene's germline CDR1 is SGDLS and CDR2 YYNGEE. This CDR3 region has 15 residues.

The CDR3 spells CASSLDTTGGARWYTF. The CDR3 nucleotides read TGTGCCAGCAGCCTAGATACAACAGGGGGCGCCCGGTGGTACACCTTC. The genes are TRBV7-2 and TRBJ1-2, with 9 bases fitting TRBD1. J gave up 11 bases and V 5 bases, and 18 bases lay outside the gene matches. This CDR3 has 16 residues. The germline V gene encodes CDR1 SGHTA and CDR2 FQGNSA.

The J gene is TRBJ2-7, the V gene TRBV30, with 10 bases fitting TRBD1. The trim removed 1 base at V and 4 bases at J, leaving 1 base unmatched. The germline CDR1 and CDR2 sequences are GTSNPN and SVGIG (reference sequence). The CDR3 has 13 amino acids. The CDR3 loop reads CAWSGQGAYEQYF. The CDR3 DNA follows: TGTGCCTGGAGTGGACAGGGGGCGTACGAGCAGTACTTC.

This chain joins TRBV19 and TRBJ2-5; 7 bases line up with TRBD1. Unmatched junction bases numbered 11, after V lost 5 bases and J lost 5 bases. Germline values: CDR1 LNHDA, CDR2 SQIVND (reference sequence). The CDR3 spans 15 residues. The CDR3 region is CASSPRTGPGETQYF. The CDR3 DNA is TGTGCCAGTAGTCCAAGGACAGGTCCCGGGGAGACCCAGTACTTC.

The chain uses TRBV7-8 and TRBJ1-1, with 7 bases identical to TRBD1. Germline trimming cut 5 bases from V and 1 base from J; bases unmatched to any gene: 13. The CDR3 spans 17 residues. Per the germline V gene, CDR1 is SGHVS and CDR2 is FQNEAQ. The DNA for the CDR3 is TGTGCCAGCAGCCTAGACAGGGCCGATTACCGGAACACTGAAGCTTTCTTT. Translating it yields CASSLDRADYRNTEAFF. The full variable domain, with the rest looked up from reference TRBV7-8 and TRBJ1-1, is GAGVSQSPRYKVAKRGQDVALRCDPISGHVSLFWYQQALGQGPEFLTYFQNEAQLDKSGLPSDRFFAERPEGSVSTLKIQRTQQEDSAVYLCASSLDRADYRNTEAFFGQGTRLTVV.

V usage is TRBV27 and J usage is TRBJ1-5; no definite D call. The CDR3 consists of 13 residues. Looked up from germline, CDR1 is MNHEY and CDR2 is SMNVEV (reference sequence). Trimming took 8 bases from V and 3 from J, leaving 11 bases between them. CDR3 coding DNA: TGTGCCAGCTCCGTGGGGTACAATCAGCCCCAGCATTTT. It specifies CASSVGYNQPQHF.

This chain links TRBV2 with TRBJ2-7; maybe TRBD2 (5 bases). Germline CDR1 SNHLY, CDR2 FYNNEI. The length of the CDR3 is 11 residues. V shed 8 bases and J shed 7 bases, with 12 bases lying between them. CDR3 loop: CASSSEGEQYF. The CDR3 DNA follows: TGTGCCAGCTCCAGTGAGGGAGAGCAGTACTTC.

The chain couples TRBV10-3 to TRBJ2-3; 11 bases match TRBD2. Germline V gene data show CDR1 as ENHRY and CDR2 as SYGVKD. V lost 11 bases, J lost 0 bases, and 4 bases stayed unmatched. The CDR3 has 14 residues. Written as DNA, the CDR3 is TGTGCCGTGCGGACTAGCGGGAGCACAGATACGCAGTATTTT. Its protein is CAVRTSGSTDTQYF.

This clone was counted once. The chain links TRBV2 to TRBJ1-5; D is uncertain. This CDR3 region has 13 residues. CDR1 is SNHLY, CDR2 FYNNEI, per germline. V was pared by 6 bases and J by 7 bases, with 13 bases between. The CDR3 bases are TGTGCCAGCAGCGACGGACCTCGGCAGCCCCAGCATTTT. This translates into CASSDGPRQPQHF.

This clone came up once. The CDR3 coding sequence is TGTGCCAGCTCACCAGGGTCCAGTGTAAACTATGGCTACACCTTC. Its translation is CASSPGSSVNYGYTF. The V gene is TRBV18, the J gene TRBJ1-2; D unresolved. Germline lookup yields CDR1 KGHSH and CDR2 LQKENI. The CDR3 is made up of 15 amino acids. V gave up 2 bases and J gave up 2 bases, with 12 bases separating them.